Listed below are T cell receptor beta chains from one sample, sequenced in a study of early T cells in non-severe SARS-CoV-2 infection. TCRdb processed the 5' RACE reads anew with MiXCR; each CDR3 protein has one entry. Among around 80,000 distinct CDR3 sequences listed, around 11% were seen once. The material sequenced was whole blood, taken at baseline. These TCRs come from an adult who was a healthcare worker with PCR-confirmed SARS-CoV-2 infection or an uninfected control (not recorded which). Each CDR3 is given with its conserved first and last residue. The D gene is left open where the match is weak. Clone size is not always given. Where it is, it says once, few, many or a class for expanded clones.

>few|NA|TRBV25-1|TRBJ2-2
CASSDPTDSGELFF
TGTGCCAGCAGTGATCCCACCGATAGCGGGGAGCTGTTTTTT
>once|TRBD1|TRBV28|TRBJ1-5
CASSTGQGRTQPQHF
TGTGCCAGCAGTACCGGACAGGGGAGGACTCAGCCCCAGCATTTT
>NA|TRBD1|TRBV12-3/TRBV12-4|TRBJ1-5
CASSSAPDRGNQPQHF
TGTGCCAGCAGTTCAGCTCCAGACAGGGGTAATCAGCCCCAGCATTTT
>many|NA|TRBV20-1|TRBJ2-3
CSARDPVLVNTQYF
TGCAGTGCTAGAGACCCCGTACTAGTAAATACGCAGTATTTT
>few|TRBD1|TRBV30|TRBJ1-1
CAWREGGQLNTEAFF
TGTGCCTGGAGAGAGGGGGGACAGTTGAACACTGAAGCTTTCTTT
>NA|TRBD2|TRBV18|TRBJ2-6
CASSPPGGSGANVLTF
TGTGCCAGCTCACCGCCGGGGGGCTCTGGGGCCAACGTCCTGACTTTC
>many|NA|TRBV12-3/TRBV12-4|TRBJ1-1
CASSPWGTEAFF
TGTGCCAGCAGCCCCTGGGGGACTGAAGCTTTCTTT
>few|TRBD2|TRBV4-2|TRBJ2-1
CASSQDLAGEYNEQFF
TGTGCCAGCAGCCAAGACCTAGCGGGGGAGTACAATGAGCAGTTCTTC
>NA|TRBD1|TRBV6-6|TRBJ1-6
CASSYSGGADSPLHF
TGTGCCAGCAGTTACTCAGGGGGCGCCGATTCACCCCTCCACTTT
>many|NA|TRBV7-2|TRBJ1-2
CASSLDFGATNYGYTF
TGTGCCAGCAGCTTAGATTTCGGTGCCACAAACTATGGCTACACCTTC
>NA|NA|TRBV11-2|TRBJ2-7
CASSYNRVGEQYF
TGTGCCAGCAGTTACAACAGGGTTGGCGAGCAGTACTTC
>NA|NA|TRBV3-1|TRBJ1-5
CASSQVDQPQHF
TGTGCCAGCAGCCAAGTCGATCAGCCCCAGCATTTT